The 17 T cell receptor beta chains below come from one sample, sequenced in a study of Graves' ophthalmopathy and Graves' hyperthyroidism. Transcripts of RNA were the source for amplifying TCR beta CDR3 regions. First-round RT-PCR used HTBI primers; second-round multiplex PCR followed. A single record per CDR3 protein comes from TCRdb applying MiXCR to the multiplex PCR reads. The sample holds under 350,000 distinct CDR3 sequences, about a sixth seen once. Sequences were obtained from peripheral blood. These receptor sequences come from an adult man with Graves' ophthalmopathy.

This clonotype has at least ten counts. This chain connects TRBV6-2 or TRBV6-3 to TRBJ1-5; D not resolved. Trimming stripped 0 bases from V and 7 bases from J, with 13 bases between. Per the germline V gene, CDR1 is MNHEY and CDR2 is SVGEGT. CDR3 length equals 15 residues. CDR3 bases: TGTGCCAGCAGTTACTCTAGTATCGGGATCCAGCCCCAGCATTTT. Translated: CASSYSSIGIQPQHF.

This chain connects TRBV5-5 to TRBJ2-4, with D possibly being TRBD1 (5 bases). The DNA end is more similar to TRBJ1-2, so the J call may be wrong. The CDR3 length is 12 residues. Germline CDR1 reads SGHKS; CDR2 reads YYEKEE (reference sequence). The CDR3 protein is CASSADMIGYTF. The CDR3 nucleotides are TGTGCCAGCAGCGCGGACATGATTGGCTACACCTTC.

This clonotype has ten or more counts. In DNA, the CDR3 is TGTGCCAGCTCCAAAACCGGGACAGGGTCCAATGAGGCTTTCTTT. Translating it yields CASSKTGTGSNEAFF. This chain uses TRBV6-5 with TRBJ1-1, with 9 nucleotides matching TRBD1. The V gene end was trimmed by 8 bases and the J gene end by 11 bases; junction bases not matched to a gene: 18. Germline CDR1 and CDR2: MNHEY and SVGAGI. CDR3 length equals 15 residues.

Many counts were recorded for this clonotype. V is TRBV6-1 and J is TRBJ2-3; D gene unclear. The germline CDR1 and CDR2 sequences are MNHNS and SASEGT. Trimming shortened V by 3 bases and J by 0 bases, and 7 bases separated the two germline ends. CDR3 length: 14 amino acids. CDR3 in amino acids: CASSDLISTDTQYF. CDR3 in DNA: TGTGCCAGCAGTGATTTAATAAGCACAGATACGCAGTATTTT.

This clonotype was observed many times. This chain joins TRBV7-2 and TRBJ1-1, with D possibly TRBD1 on 5 matching bases. V lost 4 bases to trimming and J lost 10 bases, with 22 bases between them. CDR3 size: 15 residues. Per germline, CDR1 SGHTA and CDR2 FQGNSA. The CDR3 DNA reads TGTGCCAGCAGCTCAGTTAGTGTGACAGACGCTAGAGCTTTCTTT. Translation: CASSSVSVTDARAFF. The whole variable domain, filled in from reference TRBV7-2 and TRBJ1-1, reads GAGVSQSPSNKVTEKGKDVELRCDPISGHTALYWYRQSLGQGLEFLIYFQGNSAPDKSGLPSDRFSAERTGGSVSTLTIQRTQQEDSAVYLCASSSVSVTDARAFFGQGTRLTVV.

The J gene is TRBJ1-5, the V gene TRBV20-1; D is ambiguous. CDR3 size: 14 residues. V was shortened by 3 bases and J by 7 bases, with 16 bases between the two germline ends. The germline V gene has CDR1 DFQATT and CDR2 SNEGSKA (reference sequence). The DNA of the CDR3 is TGCAGTGCTAGCGAAGGCGGGTTAGGCCAGCCCCAGCATTTT. Translating gives CSASEGGLGQPQHF.

In this sample, this clonotype turned up many times. J is TRBJ1-1 and V is TRBV4-1; perhaps TRBD1 as D (5 bases). The V and J ends lost 3 bases and 3 bases respectively, with 14 bases between them. This CDR3 has 15 amino acids. Germline-derived CDR1 and CDR2 are MGHRA and YSYEKL. CDR3 sequence: CASSQPGLRDTEAFF. CDR3 nucleotide sequence: TGCGCCAGCAGCCAGCCGGGACTTAGGGACACTGAAGCTTTCTTT.

This clonotype has at least ten counts. The chain has TRBV20-1 and TRBJ2-7; 9 bases are a match to TRBD1. CDR3 length: 13 residues. V lost 4 bases and J lost 6; bases outside the gene matches: 7. Germline CDR1 reads DFQATT; CDR2 reads SNEGSKA (reference sequence). CDR3 region: CSAIGTGYGEQYF. In DNA form, the CDR3 reads TGCAGTGCTATAGGGACAGGGTACGGCGAGCAGTACTTC.

This clonotype was counted many times. The rearrangement joins TRBV4-1 to TRBJ1-2; D ambiguous. Trimming shortened V by 0 bases and J by 4 bases, and 6 bases separated the two germline ends. The CDR3 is 13 residues long. CDR1 is MGHRA and CDR2 is YSYEKL in the germline V gene. The CDR3 DNA reads as TGCGCCAGCAGCCAAGACCCCGTCTATGGCTACACCTTC. This gives the protein CASSQDPVYGYTF.

This clonotype was seen a few times. The chain uses TRBV20-1 and TRBJ2-5, with TRBD2 matching over 15 bases. Germline V gene lookup returns CDR1 DFQATT and CDR2 SNEGSKA (reference sequence). CDR3 length: 15 residues. The V segment lost 3 bases and the J segment 10 bases; nucleotides outside the gene matches: 9. The DNA for the CDR3 is TGCAGTGCTAGTCCCGGACTAGCGGGAGGGCCGGGCCAGTACTTC. Encoded protein: CSASPGLAGGPGQYF.

In this sample, this clonotype turned up a few times. The conserved phenylalanine or tryptophan is not found at the CDR3 terminus, so this likely reflects a read error. The rearrangement links TRBV10-3 to TRBJ2-7; 8 bases map to TRBD1. V was clipped by 6 bases and J by 0 bases; unmatched bases: 10. The CDR3 covers 16 residues. Germline CDR1 is ENHRY and CDR2 is SYGVKD. Written as DNA, the CDR3 is TGTGCCATCAGGGCTACAGGGGGGAAGAGCTCCTACGAGCAGTACTCC. Translation: CAIRATGGKSSYEQYS.

Many counts were recorded for this clonotype. The genes are TRBV9 and TRBJ2-5; D not certain. Germline loops: CDR1 SGDLS, CDR2 YYNGEE. CDR3 length: 14 amino acids. Trimming cost V 1 base and J 1 base, with 8 bases left between them. The CDR3 spells CASSVSSAQETQYF. CDR3 in DNA: TGTGCCAGCAGCGTATCATCGGCCCAAGAGACCCAGTACTTC.

There are many counts of this clonotype. V is TRBV6-2 or TRBV6-3 and J is TRBJ2-5; D unclear. This CDR3 contains 12 residues. V was pared by 2 bases and J by 13 bases, with 14 bases between. Germline CDR1 is MNHEY and CDR2 is SVGEGT. CDR3 loop: CASSYPAPGSYF. CDR3 nucleotide sequence: TGTGCCAGCAGTTACCCCGCTCCCGGATCGTACTTC.

This sequence joins TRBV27 and TRBJ2-5; no clear D. The CDR3 contains 14 residues. V lost 4 bases and J lost 1, with 10 bases in between. Germline V gene data show CDR1 as MNHEY and CDR2 as SMNVEV (reference sequence). The CDR3 nucleotides read TGTGCCAGCAGTTCCTGGTCCGGCCAAGAGACCCAGTACTTC. Translating it yields CASSSWSGQETQYF.

In its sample, this clonotype was seen many times. The gene calls are TRBV20-1 and TRBJ2-5, with 7 bases that match TRBD1. This CDR3 contains 15 residues. Trimming took 6 bases from V and 1 from J; bases not matched to a gene: 11. The germline V gene has CDR1 DFQATT and CDR2 SNEGSKA (reference sequence). CDR3: CSARAPGGLQETQYF. The CDR3 coding sequence is TGCAGTGCCAGGGCCCCAGGGGGTCTCCAAGAGACCCAGTACTTC.

This clonotype was seen at least ten times. The V call is TRBV15, the J call TRBJ1-2; tentative D call: TRBD1 (5 bases). The CDR3 has 18 residues. With 0 bases removed from V and 3 bases from J, the gap between germline ends came to 20 bases. Germline V gene lookup returns CDR1 LNHNV and CDR2 YYDKDF (reference sequence). The CDR3 nucleotides are TGTGCCACCAGCAGAGATGGGGATTTTCGGCAGGGTGACTATGGCTACACCTTC. It translates to CATSRDGDFRQGDYGYTF.

This clonotype was observed many times. The gene calls are TRBV30 and TRBJ2-2; D may match TRBD1 or TRBD2 (6 bases each). The germline V and J ends were trimmed by 0 bases and 5 bases, with 19 bases remaining between them. This CDR3 is 17 amino acids long. Per the germline V gene, CDR1 is GTSNPN and CDR2 is SVGIG (reference sequence). The CDR3 region is CAWSVLPGGLLTGELFF. Here the CDR3 DNA reads TGTGCCTGGAGTGTACTGCCCGGGGGCCTTTTAACCGGGGAGCTGTTTTTT.